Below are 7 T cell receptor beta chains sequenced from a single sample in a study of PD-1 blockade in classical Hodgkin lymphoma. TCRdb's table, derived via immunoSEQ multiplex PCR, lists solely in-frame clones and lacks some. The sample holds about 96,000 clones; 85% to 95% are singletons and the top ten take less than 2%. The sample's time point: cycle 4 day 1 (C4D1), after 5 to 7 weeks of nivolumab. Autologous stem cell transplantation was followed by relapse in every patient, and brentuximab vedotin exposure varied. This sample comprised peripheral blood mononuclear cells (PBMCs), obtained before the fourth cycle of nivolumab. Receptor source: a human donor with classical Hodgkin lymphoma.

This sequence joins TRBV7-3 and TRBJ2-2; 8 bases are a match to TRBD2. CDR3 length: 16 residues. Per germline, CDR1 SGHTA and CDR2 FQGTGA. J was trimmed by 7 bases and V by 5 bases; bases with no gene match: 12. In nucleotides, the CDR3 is TGTGCCAGCAGCCCCCGGGGGGGCGGAGGGGTCGGGGAGCTGTTTTTT. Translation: CASSPRGGGGVGELFF.

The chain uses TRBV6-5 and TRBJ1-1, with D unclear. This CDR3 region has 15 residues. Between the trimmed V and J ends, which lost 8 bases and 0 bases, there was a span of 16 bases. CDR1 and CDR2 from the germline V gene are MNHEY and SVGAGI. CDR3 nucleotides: TGTGCCAGCCCTATCCTCCCCCCTCTGAACACTGAAGCTTTCTTT. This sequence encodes CASPILPPLNTEAFF.

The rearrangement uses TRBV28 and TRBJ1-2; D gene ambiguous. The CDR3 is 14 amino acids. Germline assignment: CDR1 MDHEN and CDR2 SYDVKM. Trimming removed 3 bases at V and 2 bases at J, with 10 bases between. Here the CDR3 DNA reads TGTGCCAGCAGTTTTTTGTCTGACAACTATGGCTACACCTTC. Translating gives CASSFLSDNYGYTF.

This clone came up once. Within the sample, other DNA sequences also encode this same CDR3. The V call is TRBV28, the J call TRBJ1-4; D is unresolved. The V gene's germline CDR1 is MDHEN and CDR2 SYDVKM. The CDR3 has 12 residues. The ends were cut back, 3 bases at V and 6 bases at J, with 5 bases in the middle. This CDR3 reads CASSFRHEKLFF. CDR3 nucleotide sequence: TGTGCCAGCAGTTTTAGGCATGAAAAACTGTTTTTT.

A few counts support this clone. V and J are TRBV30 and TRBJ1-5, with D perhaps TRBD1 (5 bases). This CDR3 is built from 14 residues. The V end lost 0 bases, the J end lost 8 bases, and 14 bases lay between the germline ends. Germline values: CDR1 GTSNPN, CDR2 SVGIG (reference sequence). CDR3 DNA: TGTGCCTGGAGTGTACTGAGGGGTAAGGAGCCCCAGCATTTT. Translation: CAWSVLRGKEPQHF.

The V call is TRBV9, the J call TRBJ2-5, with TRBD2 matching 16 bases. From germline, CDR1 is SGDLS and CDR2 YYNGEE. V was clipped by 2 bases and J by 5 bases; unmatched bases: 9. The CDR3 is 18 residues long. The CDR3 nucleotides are TGTGCCAGCAGCGTTTACGGGACTAGCGGGAGGGGTGTGGAGACCCAGTACTTC. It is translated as CASSVYGTSGRGVETQYF.

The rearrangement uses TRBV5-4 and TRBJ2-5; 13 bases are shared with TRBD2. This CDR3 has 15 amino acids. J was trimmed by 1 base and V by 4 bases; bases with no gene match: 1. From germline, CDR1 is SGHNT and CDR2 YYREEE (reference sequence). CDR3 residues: CASSRTSGSQETQYF. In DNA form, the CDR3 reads TGTGCCAGCAGCAGGACTAGCGGGAGCCAAGAGACCCAGTACTTC.